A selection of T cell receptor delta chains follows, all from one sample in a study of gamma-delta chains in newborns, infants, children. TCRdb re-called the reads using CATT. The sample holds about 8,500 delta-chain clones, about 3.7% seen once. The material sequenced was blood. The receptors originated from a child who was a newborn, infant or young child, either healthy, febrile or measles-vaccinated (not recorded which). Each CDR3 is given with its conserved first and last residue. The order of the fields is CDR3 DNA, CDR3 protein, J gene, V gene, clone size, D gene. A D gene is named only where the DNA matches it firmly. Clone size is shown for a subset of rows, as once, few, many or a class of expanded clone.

CDR3 DNA: TGTGCCTGTGACACCTGGGGGATTAGAGGAGCACAACTCTTCTTT
CDR3 protein: CACDTWGIRGAQLFF
J gene: TRDJ2
V gene: TRDV2
clone size: medium-sized
D gene: TRDD3

CDR3 DNA: TGTGCCTGTGACACCTGGGGGAGCTCCTGGGACACCCGACAGATGTTTTTC
CDR3 protein: CACDTWGSSWDTRQMFF
J gene: TRDJ3
V gene: TRDV2
clone size: hyperexpanded
D gene: TRDD3

CDR3 DNA: TGTGCCTGTGACTACTGGGGGATACCCTGGGACACCCGACAGATGTTTTTC
CDR3 protein: CACDYWGIPWDTRQMFF
J gene: TRDJ3
V gene: TRDV2
clone size: few
D gene: TRDD3

CDR3 DNA: TGTGCCTGTGACACCGTACTGGGGGTCTCTTCCAGCTCCTGGGACACCCGACAGATGTTTTTC
CDR3 protein: CACDTVLGVSSSSWDTRQMFF
J gene: TRDJ3
V gene: TRDV2
clone size: NA
D gene: TRDD3

CDR3 DNA: TGTGCCTGTGACACCGTGGGGGATAAGGCTTTGACAGCACAACTCTTCTTT
CDR3 protein: CACDTVGDKALTAQLFF
J gene: TRDJ2
V gene: TRDV2
clone size: many
D gene: TRDD3

CDR3 DNA: TGTGCCTGTGACATACTGGGGGATGGGGACACCGATAAACTCATCTTT
CDR3 protein: CACDILGDGDTDKLIF
J gene: TRDJ1
V gene: TRDV2
clone size: few
D gene: TRDD3

CDR3 DNA: TGTGCCTGTGACATACTGGGGGATATATCCTGGGACACCCGACAGATGTTTTTC
CDR3 protein: CACDILGDISWDTRQMFF
J gene: TRDJ3
V gene: TRDV2
clone size: few
D gene: TRDD3

CDR3 DNA: TGTGCCTGTGACACCTGGGGGGATAGCTCCTGGGACACCCGACAGATGTTTTTC
CDR3 protein: CACDTWGDSSWDTRQMFF
J gene: TRDJ3
V gene: TRDV2
clone size: medium-sized
D gene: TRDD3

CDR3 DNA: TGTGCCTGTGACCCGATAGGCTGGGACACCCGACAGATGTTTTTC
CDR3 protein: CACDPIGWDTRQMFF
J gene: TRDJ3
V gene: TRDV2
clone size: many
D gene: NA

CDR3 DNA: TGTGCCTGTGACGTACTGGGGGATACGCGGTCCTGGGACACCCGACAGATGTTTTTC
CDR3 protein: CACDVLGDTRSWDTRQMFF
J gene: TRDJ3
V gene: TRDV2
clone size: NA
D gene: TRDD3